These T cell receptor beta chains were read from a single sample in a study of blood T cells in healthy people across ages. In TCRdb, the 5' RACE reads were re-called with MiXCR into one record per CDR3 protein. Here the sample spans 750,000 or so distinct CDR3 sequences, approximately 25% being singletons. The same sample was also used in a study of T cells of mothers and their children.

Material: blood. Receptors were obtained from a boy aged 10-17 years in good health. Each CDR3 is given with its conserved first and last residue. The D gene is left open where the match is weak. Clone size is stated in some rows and not others, as once, few, many or a class when expanded.

d_gene,len,abundance,j_gene,v_gene,CDR3aa,CDR3nt
.,12,.,TRBJ2-1,TRBV9,CASSVGLGEQFF,TGTGCCAGCAGCGTAGGGTTGGGTGAGCAGTTCTTC
.,12,few,TRBJ2-7,TRBV12-3/TRBV12-4,CASGRGTYEQYF,TGTGCCAGCGGCAGGGGAACCTACGAGCAGTACTTC
.,10,few,TRBJ2-1,TRBV2,CASSGSEQFF,TGTGCCAGCAGTGGTTCTGAGCAGTTCTTC
.,15,once,TRBJ1-3,TRBV7-2,CASSPNRISGNTIYF,TGTGCCAGCAGCCCCAACCGTATCTCAGGAAACACCATATATTTT
TRBD2,14,.,TRBJ2-7,TRBV7-2,CASSLREAGYEQYF,TGTGCCAGCAGCTTACGGGAGGCCGGTTACGAGCAGTACTTC
.,13,few,TRBJ2-1,TRBV5-6,CASRFSGRDLWFF,TGTGCCAGCAGATTCTCTGGCAGGGATCTTTGGTTCTTC
.,11,.,TRBJ1-1,TRBV29-1,CSVTGWTEAFF,TGCAGCGTTACAGGTTGGACTGAAGCTTTCTTT
.,13,.,TRBJ2-7,TRBV6-6,CASRLGAPYAQYF,TGTGCCAGCAGGCTAGGGGCTCCCTACGCGCAGTACTTC
TRBD2,17,few,TRBJ2-4,TRBV6-6,CASSYSIQRDFKNIQYF,TGTGCCAGCAGTTACAGTATCCAGCGGGATTTCAAAAACATTCAGTACTTC
.,15,.,TRBJ2-3,TRBV7-2,CASSQWPREGDTQYF,TGTGCCAGCAGCCAATGGCCCCGAGAGGGAGATACGCAGTATTTT
TRBD2,16,.,TRBJ2-3,TRBV7-2,CASNMGRVAGGDTQYF,TGTGCCAGCAACATGGGGAGAGTAGCGGGGGGCGATACGCAGTATTTT
.,16,.,TRBJ1-1,TRBV6-5,CASSYRAFGGDTEAFF,TGTGCCAGCAGTTATCGCGCTTTTGGCGGCGACACTGAAGCTTTCTTT
TRBD2,17,many,TRBJ2-2,TRBV7-2,CASSLSGRGVNTGELFF,TGTGCCAGCAGCCTTAGCGGGAGGGGGGTGAACACCGGGGAGCTGTTTTTT
.,15,few,TRBJ2-1,TRBV20-1,CSAAGLAAIYNEQFF,TGCAGTGCTGCGGGACTGGCGGCGATCTACAATGAGCAGTTCTTC
.,10,few,TRBJ2-7,TRBV28,CPGGMGEQYF,TGCCCTGGAGGGATGGGAGAGCAGTACTTC
.,16,.,TRBJ1-3,TRBV7-9,CASSQDYGLSGNTIYF,TGTGCCAGCAGCCAGGACTACGGGCTCTCTGGAAACACCATATATTTT
TRBD2,14,once,TRBJ2-3,TRBV20-1,CSAIRGGRVDTQYF,TGCAGTGCTATCCGGGGGGGCCGAGTAGATACGCAGTATTTT
TRBD2,16,few,TRBJ2-3,TRBV12-3/TRBV12-4,CASGLTSGGLTDTQYF,TGTGCCAGCGGCCTTACTAGCGGGGGCTTAACAGATACGCAGTATTTT
.,14,.,TRBJ1-2,TRBV6-1,CASSPLRQLYGYTF,TGTGCCAGCAGTCCCTTGAGACAGCTCTATGGCTACACCTTC
.,16,.,TRBJ2-3,TRBV20-1,CSVPGRAGSITDTQYF,TGCAGTGTTCCGGGCAGGGCAGGGAGCATCACAGATACGCAGTATTTT
TRBD1,13,many,TRBJ1-2,TRBV7-2,CASSDTGGYGYTF,TGTGCCAGCAGCGACACAGGGGGCTATGGCTACACCTTC
TRBD2,14,few,TRBJ2-3,TRBV29-1,CSVEGRLAADTQCF,TGCAGCGTTGAAGGCCGACTAGCCGCAGATACGCAGTGTTTT
.,14,.,TRBJ2-5,TRBV28,CASSRPDGMETQYF,TGTGCCAGCAGTCGCCCGGACGGGATGGAGACCCAGTACTTC
.,13,.,TRBJ2-3,TRBV20-1,CRPSVPGTDTQYF,TGCAGGCCCTCCGTGCCCGGCACAGATACGCAGTATTTT
.,15,few,TRBJ1-5,TRBV7-3,CASSLDPDSNQPQHF,TGTGCCAGCAGCTTAGACCCTGATAGCAATCAGCCCCAGCATTTT
.,13,few,TRBJ1-5,TRBV3-1,CASSQGSDQPQHF,TGTGCCAGCAGCCAAGGTTCGGATCAGCCCCAGCATTTT
.,14,.,TRBJ1-2,TRBV4-3,CASSQWYGDYGYTF,TGCGCCAGCAGCCAATGGTACGGGGACTATGGCTACACCTTC
.,15,.,TRBJ2-1,TRBV28,CASSFSKSLYNEQFF,TGTGCCAGCAGTTTTTCGAAGAGCTTGTACAATGAGCAGTTCTTC
.,15,few,TRBJ1-6,TRBV27,CASSFPPGGDAPLHF,TGTGCCAGCAGTTTCCCACCGGGGGGAGACGCACCCCTCCACTTT
TRBD2,15,few,TRBJ2-3,TRBV7-6,CASSLAGLATDTQYF,TGTGCCAGCAGCTTAGCGGGACTAGCGACAGATACGCAGTATTTT
.,15,few,TRBJ2-1,TRBV15,CATRRRGRETHEQFF,TGTGCCACCAGGCGCAGGGGGCGGGAGACACATGAGCAGTTCTTC
.,15,.,TRBJ1-3,TRBV3-1,CASSQGRGTGNTIYF,TGTGCTAGCAGCCAGGGTAGGGGGACTGGAAACACCATATATTTT
.,15,.,TRBJ1-2,TRBV6-1,CASRRGGDSIDGYTF,TGTGCCAGCAGGAGGGGAGGGGACTCCATTGATGGCTACACCTTC
.,15,.,TRBJ1-6,TRBV12-3/TRBV12-4,CASSPVPGGNSPLHF,TGTGCCAGCAGTCCGGTCCCGGGTGGCAATTCACCCCTCCACTTT
.,15,.,TRBJ1-4,TRBV7-8,CASRPPREANEKLFF,TGTGCCAGCAGACCACCACGGGAAGCTAATGAAAAACTGTTTTTT
.,14,few,TRBJ2-7,TRBV7-9,CAIDTGTTFDEQYF,TGTGCCATCGATACCGGGACAACTTTCGATGAGCAGTACTTC
TRBD1,16,.,TRBJ2-7,TRBV29-1,CSVEGVRTGVGYEQYF,TGCAGCGTTGAAGGTGTGAGGACAGGGGTGGGCTACGAGCAGTACTTC
.,12,few,TRBJ1-2,TRBV3-1,CASSQGGSGYTF,TGTGCCAGCAGCCAAGGGGGCAGTGGCTACACCTTC
TRBD1,13,.,TRBJ1-5,TRBV20-1,CSAWTGAYQPQHF,TGCAGTGCTTGGACAGGGGCTTATCAGCCCCAGCATTTT
TRBD2,20,few,TRBJ2-7,TRBV11-1,CASSLEGAGTSGTNSYEQYF,TGTGCCAGCAGCTTGGAGGGGGCAGGGACTAGCGGGACCAACTCCTACGAGCAGTACTTC
TRBD1,14,.,TRBJ2-5,TRBV18,CASQHIQGEETQYF,TGTGCCAGCCAACACATACAGGGGGAAGAGACCCAGTACTTC
TRBD1,15,few,TRBJ1-1,TRBV29-1,CSVVSDGQGRTEAFF,TGCAGCGTTGTTTCAGATGGACAGGGGAGGACTGAAGCTTTCTTT
TRBD1,13,.,TRBJ2-7,TRBV5-5,CASRTGVTYEQYF,TGTGCCAGCAGGACAGGGGTCACCTACGAGCAGTACTTC
.,13,many,TRBJ1-1,TRBV20-1,CSARDRSDTEAFF,TGCAGTGCCCGAGACCGCAGCGACACTGAAGCTTTCTTT
TRBD2,15,few,TRBJ2-7,TRBV12-3/TRBV12-4,CASRPSGSSSYEQYF,TGTGCCAGCCGCCCTAGCGGGAGTAGCTCCTACGAGCAGTACTTC
.,14,few,TRBJ2-3,TRBV7-9,CASSYWASTDTQYF,TGTGCCAGCAGCTATTGGGCTAGCACAGATACGCAGTATTTT
TRBD1,15,few,TRBJ1-5,TRBV24-1,CATSDNTGEGQPQHF,TGTGCCACCAGTGATAACACAGGGGAGGGACAGCCCCAGCATTTT
.,14,few,TRBJ1-3,TRBV2,CASMTSGSGNTIYF,TGTGCCAGCATGACCTCAGGGTCTGGAAACACCATATATTTT
.,18,few,TRBJ1-3,TRBV20-1,CSARPRTVPPVSGNTIYF,TGCAGTGCTAGACCTAGGACAGTTCCCCCGGTCTCTGGAAACACCATATATTTT